Following are 3 T cell receptor beta chains from one sample sequenced in a study of blood T cell repertoires in COVID-19. The method was immunoSEQ multiplex PCR; TCRdb's version includes in-frame clones alone and lacks a portion of them. The sample has just under 150,000 clones, approximately 88% seen once. The source material was peripheral blood. The source is a human donor in a cohort sampled during active COVID-19.

The chain links TRBV15 to TRBJ1-1, with TRBD1 as a possible D gene (6 bases). V shed 3 bases and J shed 3 bases, with 11 bases lying between them. Germline CDR1 LNHNV, CDR2 YYDKDF (reference sequence). This CDR3 has 14 amino acids. CDR3 region: CATSSRDTHTEAFF. In DNA form, the CDR3 reads TGTGCCACCAGCAGTAGGGACACCCACACTGAAGCTTTCTTT. Looking up the rest from reference TRBV15 and TRBJ1-1 gives the full variable domain: DAMVIQNPRYQVTQFGKPVTLSCSQTLNHNVMYWYQQKSSQAPKLLFHYYDKDFNNEADTPDNFQSRRPNTSFCFLDIRSPGLGDTAMYLCATSSRDTHTEAFFGQGTRLTVV.

The V call is TRBV3-1 (or the pseudogene TRBV3-2), the J call TRBJ2-1, with 9 bases lining up with TRBD2. This CDR3 contains 13 residues. CDR1 LGHDT and CDR2 YNNKEL come from the germline V gene (reference sequence). V lost 1 base and J lost 15; bases outside the gene matches: 7. In DNA form, the CDR3 reads TGTGCCAGCAGCCAAGTTGTAGCGGGAGTCGTGTTCTTC. Translation: CASSQVVAGVVFF.

The rearrangement joins TRBV21-1 to TRBJ2-5; the listed D gene, TRBD1, was not tested against the DNA. TRBV21-1 is assigned pseudogene status. This CDR3 is built from 17 residues. CDR3 region: CASSKVDRGRWRETQYF. The CDR3 coding sequence is TGTGCCAGCAGCAAAGTGGACAGGGGGAGGTGGCGAGAGACCCAGTACTTC.